The clone carrying this T cell receptor (beta chain) was seen a few times. These data originate in a study of shared clonotypes between healthy human individuals. The germline V gene has CDR1 SGHNT and CDR2 YYREEE (reference sequence). The CDR3 covers 14 residues. Trimming took off 0 bases at V and 0 bases at J, with 7 bases between the two ends. Unsorted PBMC replicate PCRs drew on about 290 ng DNA, representing some 32,000 T cell genomes. Produced via immunoSEQ multiplex PCR; TCRdb's table is partial and in-frame only. The table shows fewer than 650,000 clones, with about 80% occurring only once. The chain combines TRBV5-4 with TRBJ2-7; no firm D call. This clonotype originated in a woman aged 40-49 years in good health. Some clones in this sample may be carry-over from other donors' samples. Sample: PBMCs. The CDR3 protein is CASSLDGASYEQYF. CDR3 nucleotide sequence: TGTGCCAGCAGCTTGGACGGCGCCTCCTACGAGCAGTACTTC.